Listed below are T cell receptor beta chains from one sample, sequenced in a study of CD8 T cells in ankylosing spondylitis. TCRdb independently ran MiXCR on the 5' RACE reads; one entry per CDR3 protein. The table lists 700,000 to 850,000 distinct CDR3 sequences, 12% of them singletons. Sequenced sample: blood, either unsorted or a sorted T cell fraction (not recorded which). All receptors derive from a male donor with ankylosing spondylitis. CDR3s include the opening cysteine and the closing phenylalanine or tryptophan. D genes are given only for firm matches. The size entry is marked missing in some rows and otherwise reads once, few, many or a size class.

-	TRBV6-5	many	TRBJ2-1	CASSYWREQFF	TGTGCCAGCAGTTACTGGCGGGAGCAGTTCTTC
-	TRBV11-2	-	TRBJ2-1	CASSSWGLAASYNEQFF	TGTGCCAGCAGCTCTTGGGGGCTAGCGGCTTCCTACAATGAGCAGTTCTTC
TRBD2	TRBV4-1	-	TRBJ2-7	CASSQSGRAYSNEQYF	TGCGCCAGCAGCCAAAGCGGGAGGGCATACAGCAACGAGCAGTACTTC
-	TRBV5-1	-	TRBJ2-7	CASSVDTWSEQYF	TGCGCCAGCAGCGTAGACACGTGGAGCGAGCAGTACTTC
TRBD2	TRBV7-8	once	TRBJ2-1	CASSAQPGLAAYNEQFF	TGTGCCAGCAGCGCCCAACCGGGACTAGCAGCTTACAATGAGCAGTTCTTC
TRBD1	TRBV6-2/TRBV6-3	-	TRBJ2-5	CASHDDRDRETQYF	TGTGCCAGCCACGACGACAGGGACAGAGAGACCCAGTACTTC
-	TRBV7-2	few	TRBJ1-4	CASSFGGCGKNCFF	-
TRBD2	TRBV20-1	-	TRBJ2-7	CSARDMTRASGSSSYEQYF	TGCAGTGCTAGAGATATGACGCGGGCTAGCGGGAGTTCCTCCTACGAGCAGTACTTC
-	TRBV20-1	few	TRBJ2-1	CSARDRAASAYNEQFF	TGCAGTGCTAGAGATAGGGCAGCAAGTGCCTACAATGAGCAGTTCTTC
TRBD1	TRBV7-9	few	TRBJ1-2	CASRLQGSWGYTF	TGTGCCAGCAGACTACAGGGGTCTTGGGGCTACACCTTC
-	TRBV5-1	-	TRBJ2-7	CASSLFLGEQYF	TGCGCCAGCAGCTTGTTTCTAGGGGAGCAGTACTTC
TRBD2	TRBV7-6	-	TRBJ2-5	CASSLVTSGSVSQYF	TGTGCCAGCAGCTTAGTTACTAGCGGGAGCGTGTCCCAGTACTTC
TRBD2	TRBV5-1	-	TRBJ2-1	CASSPFYAAGPYNEQFF	TGCGCCAGCAGCCCGTTCTATGCAGCGGGGCCATACAATGAGCAGTTCTTC
-	TRBV28	-	TRBJ1-6	CASSPLQAGNSPLHF	TGTGCCAGCAGTCCCCTCCAAGCTGGGAATTCACCCCTCCACTTT
-	TRBV7-9	few	TRBJ1-4	CASSPEGVEKLFF	TGTGCCAGCAGCCCCGAGGGGGTCGAAAAACTGTTTTTT
-	TRBV5-1	few	TRBJ2-2	CASSLTVRENTGELFF	TGCGCCAGCAGCCTAACGGTCAGGGAGAACACCGGGGAGCTGTTTTTT
-	TRBV29-1	many	TRBJ1-1	CSVTGLRNTEAFF	TGCAGCGTTACGGGACTCCGGAACACTGAAGCTTTCTTT
TRBD1	TRBV12-3/TRBV12-4	-	TRBJ1-3	CASSRWDRGNTIYF	TGTGCCAGCAGCCGGTGGGACAGGGGAAACACCATATATTTT
-	TRBV7-9	few	TRBJ2-1	CASSLVWGLNNEQFF	TGTGCCAGCAGCTTAGTGTGGGGGCTGAACAATGAGCAGTTCTTC
TRBD1	TRBV20-1	many	TRBJ1-5	CSAHHGTGSNQPQHF	TGCAGTGCTCACCATGGGACAGGGAGCAATCAGCCCCAGCATTTT
-	TRBV5-1	-	TRBJ1-2	CASSFDRSGGYTF	TGCGCCAGCAGCTTCGACAGAAGTGGTGGCTACACCTTC
TRBD2	TRBV3-1	few	TRBJ2-1	CASSQDSGQPLNEQFF	TGTGCCAGCAGCCAAGATAGCGGGCAACCCCTCAATGAGCAGTTCTTC
-	TRBV5-5	-	TRBJ2-5	CASSLGLSQETQYF	TGTGCCAGCAGCTTGGGCCTATCACAAGAGACCCAGTACTTC
-	TRBV20-1	-	TRBJ1-3	CSARVRGSGNTIYF	TGCAGTGCTAGAGTTAGAGGGAGTGGAAACACCATATATTTT
-	TRBV10-3	-	TRBJ1-2	CAISPDSEGYTF	TGTGCCATCAGCCCGGACAGCGAGGGCTACACCTTC
TRBD1	TRBV20-1	few	TRBJ1-1	CSAHDRGEEAFF	TGCAGTGCACACGACAGGGGCGAGGAAGCTTTCTTT
-	TRBV7-2	few	TRBJ2-3	CASSSISGTDTQYF	TGTGCCAGCAGCTCCATTAGCGGCACAGATACGCAGTATTTT
-	TRBV20-1	many	TRBJ2-2	CSAPQGNSGELFF	TGCAGTGCTCCCCAGGGGAACAGCGGGGAGCTGTTTTTT
-	TRBV20-1	few	TRBJ2-2	CSARSRSTGELFF	TGCAGTGCTAGAAGCAGATCCACCGGGGAGCTGTTTTTT
TRBD2	TRBV20-1	many	TRBJ2-5	CSARRTREETQYF	TGCAGTGCCAGACGGACTAGGGAAGAGACCCAGTACTTC
-	TRBV5-6	-	TRBJ2-6	CASTPVSGANVLTF	TGTGCCAGCACCCCGGTCTCTGGGGCCAACGTCCTGACTTTC
-	TRBV6-2/TRBV6-3	few	TRBJ2-4	CASSYAEKWPRNIQYF	TGTGCCAGCAGTTACGCCGAAAAATGGCCAAGAAACATTCAGTACTTC